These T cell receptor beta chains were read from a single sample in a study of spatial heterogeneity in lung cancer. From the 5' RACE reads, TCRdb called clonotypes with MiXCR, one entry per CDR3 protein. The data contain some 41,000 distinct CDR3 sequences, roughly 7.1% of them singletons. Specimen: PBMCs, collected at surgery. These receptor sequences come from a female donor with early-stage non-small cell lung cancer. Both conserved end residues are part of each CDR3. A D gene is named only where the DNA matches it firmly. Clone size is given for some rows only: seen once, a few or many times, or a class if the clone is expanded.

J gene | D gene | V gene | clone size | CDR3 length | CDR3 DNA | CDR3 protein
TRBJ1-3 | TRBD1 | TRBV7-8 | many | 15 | TGTGCCAGCAGCCGACAGGGGAGGAGTGGAAACACCATATATTTT | CASSRQGRSGNTIYF
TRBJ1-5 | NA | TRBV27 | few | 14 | TGTGCCAGCAGTTTGACAAGGAGCAATCAGCCCCAGCATTTT | CASSLTRSNQPQHF
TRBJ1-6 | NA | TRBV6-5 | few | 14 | TGTGCCAGCAGTACAGACTGGGGGGGATCACCCCTCCACTTT | CASSTDWGGSPLHF
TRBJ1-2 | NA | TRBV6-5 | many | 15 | TGTGCCAGCAGTCGCGGACAGTTCTTTAACTATGGCTACACCTTC | CASSRGQFFNYGYTF
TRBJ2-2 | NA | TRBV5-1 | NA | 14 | TGCGCCAGCAGCTCTGGACAGAACACCGGGGAGCTGTTTTTT | CASSSGQNTGELFF
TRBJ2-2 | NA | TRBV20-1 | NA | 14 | TGCAGTGCTCGGGAATTGGCCAACACCGGGGAGCTGTTTTTT | CSARELANTGELFF
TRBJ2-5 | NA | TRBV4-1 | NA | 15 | TGCGCCAGCAGCCAATTGGACGGGGGGCCGGAGACCCAGTACTTC | CASSQLDGGPETQYF
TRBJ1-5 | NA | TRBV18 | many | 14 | TGTGCCAGCTCACCCGCGGGGGGCGATCAGCCCCAGCATTTT | CASSPAGGDQPQHF
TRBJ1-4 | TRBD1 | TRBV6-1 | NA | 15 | TGTGCCAGCAGTGAACAGGGACAGGCTAATGAAAAACTGTTTTTT | CASSEQGQANEKLFF
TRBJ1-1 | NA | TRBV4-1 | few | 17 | TGCGCCAGCAGCCAAGGTGGGGCAGATCTTTATAGGACTGAAGCTTTCTTT | CASSQGGADLYRTEAFF
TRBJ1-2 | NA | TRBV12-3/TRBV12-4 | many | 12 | TGTGCCAGCAGCTTGGGGTTGGGTGGCTACACCTTC | CASSLGLGGYTF
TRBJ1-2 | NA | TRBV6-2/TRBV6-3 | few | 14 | TGTGCCAGCAGGGAGGGTTTCGAGAAGCATGGCTACACCTTC | CASREGFEKHGYTF
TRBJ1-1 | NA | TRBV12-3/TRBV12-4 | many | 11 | TGTGCCAGCAAAATGACAGCTGAAGCTTTCTTT | CASKMTAEAFF
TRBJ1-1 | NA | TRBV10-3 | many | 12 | TGTGCCATCAGTGACCTGAACACTGAAGCTTTCTTT | CAISDLNTEAFF
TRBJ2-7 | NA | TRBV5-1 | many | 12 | TGCGCCAGCGGAGACACCTCCTACGAGCAGTACTTC | CASGDTSYEQYF
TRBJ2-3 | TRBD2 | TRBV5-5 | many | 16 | TGTGCCAGCAGCTTGTTCCTAGCGGGGGGGCAGGATACGCAGTATTTT | CASSLFLAGGQDTQYF
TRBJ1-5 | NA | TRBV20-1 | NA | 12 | TGCAGTGCTGTCTATAGCAATCAGCCCCAGCATTTT | CSAVYSNQPQHF